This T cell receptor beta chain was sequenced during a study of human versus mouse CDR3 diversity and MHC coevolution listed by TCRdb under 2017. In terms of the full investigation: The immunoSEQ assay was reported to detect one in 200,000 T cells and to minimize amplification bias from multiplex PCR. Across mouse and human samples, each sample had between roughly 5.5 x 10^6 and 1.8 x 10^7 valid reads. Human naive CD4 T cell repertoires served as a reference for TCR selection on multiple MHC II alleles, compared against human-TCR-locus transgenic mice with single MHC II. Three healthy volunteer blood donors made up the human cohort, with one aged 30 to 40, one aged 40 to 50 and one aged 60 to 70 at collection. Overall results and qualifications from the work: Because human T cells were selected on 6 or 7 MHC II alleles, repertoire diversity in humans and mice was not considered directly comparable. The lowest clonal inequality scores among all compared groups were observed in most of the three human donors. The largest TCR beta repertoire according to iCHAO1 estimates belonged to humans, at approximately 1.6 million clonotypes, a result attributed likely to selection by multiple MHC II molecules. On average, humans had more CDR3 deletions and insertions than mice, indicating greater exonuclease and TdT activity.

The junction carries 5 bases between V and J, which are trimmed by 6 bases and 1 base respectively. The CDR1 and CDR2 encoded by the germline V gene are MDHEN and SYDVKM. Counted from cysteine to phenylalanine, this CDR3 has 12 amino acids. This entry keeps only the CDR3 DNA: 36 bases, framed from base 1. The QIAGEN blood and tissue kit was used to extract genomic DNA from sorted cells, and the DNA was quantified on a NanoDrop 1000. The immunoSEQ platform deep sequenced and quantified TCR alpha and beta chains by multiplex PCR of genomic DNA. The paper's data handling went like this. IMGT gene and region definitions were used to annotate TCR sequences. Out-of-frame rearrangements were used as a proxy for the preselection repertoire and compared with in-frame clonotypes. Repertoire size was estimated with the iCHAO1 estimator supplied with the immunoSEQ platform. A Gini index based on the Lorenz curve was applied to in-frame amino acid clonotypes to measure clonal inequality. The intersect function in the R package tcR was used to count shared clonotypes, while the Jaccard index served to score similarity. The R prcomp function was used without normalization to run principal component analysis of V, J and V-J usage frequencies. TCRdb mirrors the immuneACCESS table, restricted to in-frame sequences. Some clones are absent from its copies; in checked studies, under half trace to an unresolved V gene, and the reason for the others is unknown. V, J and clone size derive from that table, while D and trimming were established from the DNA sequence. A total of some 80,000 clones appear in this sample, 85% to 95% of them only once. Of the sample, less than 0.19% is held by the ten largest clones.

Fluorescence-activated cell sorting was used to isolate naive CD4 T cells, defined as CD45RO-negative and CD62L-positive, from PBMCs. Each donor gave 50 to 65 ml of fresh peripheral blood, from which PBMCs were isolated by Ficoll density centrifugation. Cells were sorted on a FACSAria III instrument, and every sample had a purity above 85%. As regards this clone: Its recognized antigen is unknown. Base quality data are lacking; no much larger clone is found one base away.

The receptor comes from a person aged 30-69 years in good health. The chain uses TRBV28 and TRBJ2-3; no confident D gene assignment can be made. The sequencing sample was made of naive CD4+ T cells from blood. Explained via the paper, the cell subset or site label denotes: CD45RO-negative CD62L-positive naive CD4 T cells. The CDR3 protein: CASRGGTDTQYF. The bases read TGTGCCAGCAGGGGCGGCACAGATACGCAGTATTTT.